The 27 T cell receptor beta chains presented below share a single source sample, sequenced in a study of shared clonotypes between healthy human individuals (dated by TCRdb to about 2020). Library prep was done by the immunoSEQ multiplex PCR assay. As stored in TCRdb, this immuneACCESS dataset retains in-frame rearrangements with V and J assigned. A fraction of the clones does not appear; measured against another copy, unresolved V genes explain less than half of the discrepancy, and the remainder lacks a known reason. The sample contains more than 550,000 clones, about 90% of them found a single time. 34% of the sample is held by the ten biggest clonotypes. Specimen: memory CD8+ T cells from PBMCs. The cell subset or site label of this sample denotes: CD45RO+ cells pooled with CCR7-negative TemRA cells. The receptors shown here come from a young man in good health. Some clones in this sample may be carry-over from other donors' samples.

V and J are TRBV6-4 and TRBJ2-2; TRBD1 is a possible D gene (5 bases). The germline V gene has CDR1 MRHNA and CDR2 SNTAGT. Trimming stripped 2 bases from V and 4 bases from J, with 11 bases between. The CDR3 contains 15 residues. In nucleotides, the CDR3 is TGTGCCAGCAGTGACCCAGGGTCGTCCACCGGGGAGCTGTTTTTT. Translation: CASSDPGSSTGELFF.

About this clone: One end of the junction is discordant with germline, which a read error may explain. J is TRBJ2-7 and V is TRBV4-3; perhaps D is TRBD1 or TRBD2 (5 bases each). Germline V gene lookup returns CDR1 LGHNA and CDR2 YSLEER. CDR3 length equals 14 residues. The CDR3 spells CASSPHTGGYGQYF. DNA of the CDR3: TGCGCCAGCAGCCCCCACACAGGAGGCTACGGGCAGTACTTC.

This clone was observed once. The chain combines TRBV2 with TRBJ1-5; perhaps TRBD1 as D (5 bases). Germline CDR1 SNHLY, CDR2 FYNNEI. This CDR3 has 13 residues. The V and J ends lost 2 bases and 8 bases respectively, with 10 bases between them. The CDR3 DNA follows: TGTGCCAGCAGTGAACCCGCGGGGGAGCCCCAGCATTTT. Protein product: CASSEPAGEPQHF.

The chain uses TRBV28 and TRBJ2-5; D unresolved. V lost 7 bases to trimming and J lost 2 bases, with 14 bases between them. Looked up from germline, CDR1 is MDHEN and CDR2 is SYDVKM. The CDR3 is 14 amino acids. The CDR3 reads CASTPVDPQETQYF. In DNA form, the CDR3 reads TGTGCCAGCACTCCAGTGGACCCTCAAGAGACCCAGTACTTC.

This chain links TRBV28 with TRBJ2-7; D may correspond to TRBD1 or TRBD2 (5 bases each). CDR1 is MDHEN and CDR2 is SYDVKM in the germline V gene. The CDR3 extends over 14 amino acids. Trimming cost V 4 bases and J 3 bases, with 13 bases left between them. The CDR3, as DNA: TGTGCCAGCAGTTACCCGGGACCTATCTACGAGCAGTACTTC. Amino acids: CASSYPGPIYEQYF.

The V call is TRBV28, the J call TRBJ1-6; TRBD1 might be the D (5 bases). Trimming left V 6 bases short and J 7 bases short, with 28 bases between. Germline CDR1 MDHEN, CDR2 SYDVKM. The CDR3 is 19 amino acids. The CDR3 is CASSLFRDGLTIHNSPLHF. The CDR3, as DNA: TGTGCCAGCAGCCTCTTCCGGGACGGACTTACCATTCACAATTCACCCCTCCACTTT. The full variable domain, its missing parts supplied by reference TRBV28 and TRBJ1-6, is DVKVTQSSRYLVKRTGEKVFLECVQDMDHENMFWYRQDPGLGLRLIYFSYDVKMKEKGDIPEGYSVSREKKERFSLILESASTNQTSMYLCASSLFRDGLTIHNSPLHFGNGTRLTVT.

The J gene is TRBJ2-7, the V gene TRBV29-1; 9 nucleotides agree with TRBD2. Germline values: CDR1 SQVTM, CDR2 ANQGSEA. The CDR3 spans 13 residues. V lost 6 bases to trimming and J lost 0 bases; unmatched junction nucleotides: 3. The CDR3 DNA is TGCAGCGTAGCGGGACTAGCCTCCTACGAGCAGTACTTC. Encoded protein: CSVAGLASYEQYF.

The chain employs TRBV28 and TRBJ1-4, with D uncertain. This CDR3 has 13 amino acids. Trimming took 2 bases from V and 8 from J, leaving 9 bases between them. The germline CDR1 and CDR2 sequences are MDHEN and SYDVKM. Here the CDR3 DNA reads TGTGCCAGCAGTTTACAGGTTAGGGAAAAACTGTTTTTT. Translated, it gives CASSLQVREKLFF.

The CDR3 protein is CASSPPLDEQYF. The CDR3 DNA is TGTGCCAGCAGCCCACCGCTCGACGAGCAGTACTTC. V gene TRBV7-9 combines with J gene TRBJ2-7; D unclear. The CDR3 contains 12 residues. V was trimmed by 5 bases and J by 5 bases, leaving 10 bases between them. The V gene's germline CDR1 is SEHNR and CDR2 FQNEAQ (reference sequence).

The chain joins TRBV27 to TRBJ2-2; 8 bases are shared with TRBD2. Germline lookup yields CDR1 MNHEY and CDR2 SMNVEV (reference sequence). J lost 7 bases, V lost 3 bases, and 4 bases had no gene match. The CDR3 sequence is 14 residues long. The CDR3 region is CASSFSGSIGELFF. The CDR3 DNA is TGTGCCAGCAGTTTCAGCGGGAGTATCGGGGAGCTGTTTTTT.

J is TRBJ1-2 and V is TRBV29-1, with D unresolved. There are 11 residues in the CDR3. Germline V gene sequence: CDR1 SQVTM, CDR2 ANQGSEA. V lost 2 bases, J lost 4 bases, and 5 bases lay in between. CDR3: CSVEFPYGYTF. The DNA of the CDR3 is TGCAGCGTTGAATTCCCCTATGGCTACACCTTC.

The V gene is TRBV27, the J gene TRBJ2-7; perhaps TRBD1 as D (6 bases). Trimming cost V 4 bases and J 3 bases, with 10 bases left between them. The germline V gene has CDR1 MNHEY and CDR2 SMNVEV (reference sequence). This CDR3 has 13 amino acids. The CDR3: CASSSRTVYEQYF. The DNA of the CDR3 is TGTGCCAGCAGTTCTAGGACAGTCTACGAGCAGTACTTC.

The genes are TRBV7-8 and TRBJ2-1, with D possibly TRBD2 on 7 matching bases. The germline gives CDR1 SGHVS, CDR2 FQNEAQ. V shed 3 bases and J shed 6 bases, with 15 bases lying between them. The CDR3 consists of 15 residues. CDR3 bases: TGTGCCAGCAGCTTTTTTGGGAGGGGGATCAATGAGCAGTTCTTC. This gives the protein CASSFFGRGINEQFF.

The CDR3: CASSPRSTDTDTQYF. The CDR3 DNA reads TGTGCCAGCTCACCACGGTCGACAGACACAGATACGCAGTATTTT. J is TRBJ2-3 and V is TRBV18, with D tentatively TRBD1 (5 bases). The germline V gene encodes CDR1 KGHSH and CDR2 LQKENI. CDR3 length: 15 residues. Between the trimmed V and J ends, which lost 1 base and 2 bases, there was a span of 10 bases. Drawing the rest from reference TRBV18 and TRBJ2-3, the complete variable domain is NAGVMQNPRHLVRRRGQEARLRCSPMKGHSHVYWYRQLPEEGLKFMVYLQKENIIDESGMPKERFSAEFPKEGPSILRIQQVVRGDSAAYFCASSPRSTDTDTQYFGPGTRLTVL.

The chain couples TRBV7-8 to TRBJ1-2; D may be TRBD1 (5 bases). The germline V gene has CDR1 SGHVS and CDR2 FQNEAQ. The length of the CDR3 is 17 residues. V gave up 0 bases and J gave up 8 bases, with 22 bases separating them. CDR3 region: CASSLAGTAGGLSGYTF. CDR3 nucleotides: TGTGCCAGCAGCTTAGCAGGGACCGCAGGAGGTCTAAGCGGCTACACCTTC.

As for this clone: Other DNA variants within this sample encode the same CDR3. The chain couples TRBV28 to TRBJ2-3; D uncertain. The CDR3 extends over 13 amino acids. V gave up 2 bases and J gave up 0 bases, with 3 bases separating them. Germline V gene data show CDR1 as MDHEN and CDR2 as SYDVKM. CDR3: CASSLSSTDTQYF. The CDR3 DNA follows: TGTGCCAGCAGTTTAAGTAGCACAGATACGCAGTATTTT.

This chain links TRBV9 with TRBJ1-2; D is possibly TRBD1 (6 bases). The CDR3 runs 15 residues. The ends were cut back, 2 bases at V and 6 bases at J, with 17 bases in the middle. CDR1 and CDR2 (germline): SGDLS, YYNGEE. The CDR3 DNA is TGTGCCAGCAGCGTCGAAAGTGACAGGACTAATGGCTACACCTTC. Its translation: CASSVESDRTNGYTF.

The chain employs TRBV11-2 and TRBJ2-1; D may be TRBD1 (6 bases). The V end lost 1 base, the J end lost 0 bases, and 13 bases lay between the germline ends. Per germline, CDR1 SGHAT and CDR2 FQNNGV. CDR3 length equals 17 residues. Here the CDR3 reads CASSLGGRPSSYNEQFF. The CDR3 DNA reads TGTGCCAGCAGCTTAGGGGGGCGCCCGAGCTCCTACAATGAGCAGTTCTTC.

As to this clone: Within the sample, other DNA sequences also encode this same CDR3. The chain couples TRBV7-9 to TRBJ2-1; no clear D gene. The CDR3 is 12 amino acids. Trimming removed 4 bases at V and 7 bases at J, with 8 bases between. Germline V gene data show CDR1 as SEHNR and CDR2 as FQNEAQ (reference sequence). CDR3: CASSWTVNEQFF. Here the CDR3 DNA reads TGTGCCAGCAGCTGGACCGTTAATGAGCAGTTCTTC.

This chain connects TRBV5-4 to TRBJ1-2; TRBD1 matches at 7 bases. The germline CDR1 and CDR2 sequences are SGHNT and YYREEE (reference sequence). The CDR3 covers 15 residues. J gave up 8 bases and V 4 bases, and 14 bases lay outside the gene matches. DNA of the CDR3: TGTGCCAGCAGCCTGGACAGGTCGGTTTTCTCGGGCTACACCTTC. Its protein product is CASSLDRSVFSGYTF.

The chain employs TRBV27 and TRBJ2-3, with TRBD2 identical over 9 bases. V shed 6 bases and J 4 bases; nucleotides not matched to a gene: 5. Looked up from germline, CDR1 is MNHEY and CDR2 is SMNVEV (reference sequence). The CDR3 totals 14 residues. CDR3 amino acids: CASRSLAGADTQYF. CDR3 nucleotides: TGTGCCAGCAGATCATTAGCGGGAGCAGATACGCAGTATTTT.

Worth noting for this clone: A single base is all that separates this from a far larger clone, so a read error is likely. This chain uses TRBV7-2 with TRBJ2-3; D gene unclear. The V and J ends lost 1 base and 4 bases respectively, with 6 bases between them. The V gene's germline CDR1 is SGHTA and CDR2 FQGNSA. The CDR3 spans 13 residues. CDR3 nucleotides: TGTGCCAGCAGCTTAGTCCGGGCAGATACGCAGTATTTT. Residues: CASSLVRADTQYF.

V usage is TRBV28 and J usage is TRBJ1-2, with D possibly matching TRBD1 (5 bases). V was clipped by 4 bases and J by 4 bases, with 13 bases between them. Germline lookup yields CDR1 MDHEN and CDR2 SYDVKM. This CDR3 contains 14 residues. In DNA form, the CDR3 reads TGTGCCAGCAGTTATGGGGTGGGGGTCTATGGCTACACCTTC. This gives the protein CASSYGVGVYGYTF.

The V gene is TRBV6-5, the J gene TRBJ2-7; D uncertain. The CDR3 extends over 10 amino acids. With 8 bases removed from V and 3 bases from J, the gap between germline ends came to 5 bases. CDR1 is MNHEY and CDR2 is SVGAGI in the germline V gene. The CDR3 bases are TGTGCCAGCGGTAGCTACGAGCAGTACTTC. Translated, it gives CASGSYEQYF.

The rearrangement links TRBV11-2 to TRBJ2-1; tentative D call: TRBD1 (6 bases). Per germline, CDR1 SGHAT and CDR2 FQNNGV. V shed 8 bases and J shed 4 bases, with 12 bases lying between them. The length of the CDR3 is 13 residues. The CDR3 nucleotides read TGTGCCAGCTTTAAGGGACAATACAATGAGCAGTTCTTC. It encodes CASFKGQYNEQFF.

This clone showed up just a few times. V is TRBV29-1 and J is TRBJ1-1, with D possibly TRBD1 on 6 matching bases. V dropped 2 bases and J dropped 1 base, with 11 bases sitting between them. The CDR3 contains 14 residues. The germline V gene encodes CDR1 SQVTM and CDR2 ANQGSEA. CDR3 residues: CSVEPRTANTEAFF. The CDR3 coding sequence is TGCAGCGTTGAACCTCGGACAGCGAACACTGAAGCTTTCTTT.

The V and J genes are TRBV28 and TRBJ2-1; 10 positions match TRBD2. CDR1 and CDR2 from the germline V gene are MDHEN and SYDVKM. The J segment lost 4 bases and the V segment lost 6 bases, leaving 9 bases of the junction unmatched. The CDR3 covers 16 residues. This chain's CDR3 is CASRQRGGKMYNEQFF. CDR3 nucleotide sequence: TGTGCCAGCAGACAGCGGGGGGGGAAGATGTACAATGAGCAGTTCTTC.